Following are 17 T cell receptor beta chains from one sample sequenced in a study of T cell responses to AZD1222 COVID-19 vaccine. The assay was immunoSEQ multiplex PCR, and TCRdb's table has in-frame clones only and misses some. The sample includes about 90,000 clones, 80% to 90% of them seen just once. Sequenced material: peripheral blood, taken on day 0 of AZD1222 vaccination. The receptors originated from an adult in good health.

V and J are TRBV19 and TRBJ2-5, with 11 positions matching TRBD2. Per germline, CDR1 LNHDA and CDR2 SQIVND (reference sequence). V dropped 7 bases and J dropped 4; count of bases not matched to a gene: 8. This CDR3 has 15 residues. CDR3 nucleotide sequence: TGTGCCAGTACTCTGACTAGCGGGACCTCAGAGACCCAGTACTTC. Translating it yields CASTLTSGTSETQYF.

The gene calls are TRBV7-3 and TRBJ1-1; tentative D call: TRBD1 (5 bases). CDR3 length: 13 amino acids. V was cut by 3 bases and J by 6 bases, with 11 bases left in between. The V gene's germline CDR1 is SGHTA and CDR2 FQGTGA. The CDR3 nucleotides read TGTGCCAGCAGCTTTTCAGGGATCGCTGAAGCTTTCTTT. This encodes CASSFSGIAEAFF.

The chain combines TRBV7-8 with TRBJ2-5, with D perhaps matching TRBD1 (5 bases). CDR1 and CDR2 (germline): SGHVS, FQNEAQ. V was pared by 1 base and J by 2 bases, with 11 bases between. The CDR3 sequence is 15 residues long. The CDR3 region has the DNA TGTGCCAGCAGCTTAGGGCAGGGTGATCAAGAGACCCAGTACTTC. This codes for CASSLGQGDQETQYF.

J is TRBJ2-7 and V is TRBV5-1; no firm D call. Trimming removed 4 bases at V and 0 bases at J, with 11 bases between. Looked up from germline, CDR1 is SGHRS and CDR2 is YFSETQ. The length of the CDR3 is 14 residues. The CDR3 DNA sequence: TGCGCCAGCAGCATGAGTGGAAGCTCCTACGAGCAGTACTTC. This sequence encodes CASSMSGSSYEQYF.

The chain links TRBV3-1 (or the pseudogene TRBV3-2) to TRBJ1-2, with D unresolved. The V gene's germline CDR1 is LGHDT and CDR2 YNNKEL (reference sequence). Trimming took 5 bases from V and 0 from J, leaving 7 bases between them. CDR3 length: 13 amino acids. The CDR3 nucleotides are TGTGCCAGCAGCAACGGTCCTAACTATGGCTACACCTTC. It codes for CASSNGPNYGYTF.

V is TRBV5-5 and J is TRBJ1-2; D is unclear. V lost 4 bases, J lost 11 bases, and 15 bases lay in between. The CDR3 runs 12 residues. Germline V lookup: CDR1 SGHKS, CDR2 YYEKEE (reference sequence). The CDR3 bases are TGTGCCAGCAGCCAGAGCATGGACGTATACACCTTC. Residues: CASSQSMDVYTF.

The V gene is TRBV5-4, the J gene TRBJ2-1, with TRBD2 as a possible D gene (6 bases). Germline V gene sequence: CDR1 SGHNT, CDR2 YYREEE (reference sequence). V lost 6 bases and J lost 5, with 15 bases in between. The CDR3 loop spans 14 amino acids. Here the CDR3 reads CASKGSSGNNEQFF. As DNA, the CDR3 is TGTGCCAGCAAAGGGAGTAGCGGAAACAATGAGCAGTTCTTC.

This clone was detected once. Distinct nucleotide sequences in the sample also encode this CDR3. This chain links TRBV7-3 with TRBJ2-1; possibly TRBD2 for D (6 bases). V lost 3 bases to trimming and J lost 4 bases, with 7 bases between them. The CDR3 is 13 amino acids. Looked up from germline, CDR1 is SGHTA and CDR2 is FQGTGA. The CDR3 nucleotides read TGTGCCAGCAGCTTGGGGACTTACAATGAGCAGTTCTTC. This gives the protein CASSLGTYNEQFF. The whole variable domain, remainder taken from reference TRBV7-3 and TRBJ2-1, is GAGVSQTPSNKVTEKGKYVELRCDPISGHTALYWYRQSLGQGPEFLIYFQGTGAADDSGLPNDRFFAVRPEGSVSTLKIQRTERGDSAVYLCASSLGTYNEQFFGPGTRLTVL.

The DNA of the CDR3 is TGTGCCAGCAGCCAAGATATCGGGGGACAGGGGGCGCGGAATGAGCAGTTCTTC. Translated: CASSQDIGGQGARNEQFF. This rearrangement joins TRBV3-1 (or the pseudogene TRBV3-2) to TRBJ2-1, with 12 nucleotides matching TRBD1. The CDR3 has 18 amino acids. Germline V lookup: CDR1 LGHDT, CDR2 YNNKEL (reference sequence). After removal of 0 bases from V and 7 bases from J, the junction contained 10 bases not matched to a gene.

This clone is labeled medium-sized. The chain has TRBV28 and TRBJ2-1; TRBD2 agrees at 13 bases. The germline CDR1 and CDR2 sequences are MDHEN and SYDVKM. The CDR3 spans 17 residues. V lost 5 bases to trimming and J lost 4 bases; unmatched junction nucleotides: 8. The CDR3 coding sequence is TGTGCCAGCAGTGGGCGGGGACTAGCGGGACCATACAATGAGCAGTTCTTC. Its translation: CASSGRGLAGPYNEQFF.

This chain joins TRBV18 and TRBJ2-5; 9 bases fit TRBD2. The germline V gene encodes CDR1 KGHSH and CDR2 LQKENI. This CDR3 contains 17 residues. J was trimmed by 4 bases and V by 0 bases; bases with no gene match: 9. CDR3 nucleotide sequence: TGTGCCAGCTCACCACCTAGCGGGAGACGCTACGGAGAGACCCAGTACTTC. Protein: CASSPPSGRRYGETQYF.

The rearrangement links TRBV7-9 to TRBJ2-5; no firm D call. Germline values: CDR1 SEHNR, CDR2 FQNEAQ (reference sequence). V was cut by 1 base and J by 5 bases, with 20 bases left in between. The CDR3 is 17 residues long. CDR3 residues: CASSLVRPDRIQETQYF. The CDR3 nucleotides read TGTGCCAGCAGCTTAGTTCGGCCGGATAGGATCCAGGAGACCCAGTACTTC.

In this sample, this clone turned up once. This chain connects TRBV19 to TRBJ2-3, with D unresolved. Trimming pared 11 bases from V and 6 bases from J, leaving 15 bases between. CDR1 is LNHDA, CDR2 SQIVND, per germline (reference sequence). The CDR3 is made up of 12 amino acids. Written as DNA, the CDR3 is TGTGCCTGCCGTGGAGTCGGGGATACGCAGTATTTT. Its translation: CACRGVGDTQYF. Using reference TRBV19 and TRBJ2-3 for the parts outside the CDR3, the full variable domain is DGGITQSPKYLFRKEGQNVTLSCEQNLNHDAMYWYRQDPGQGLRLIYYSQIVNDFQKGDIAEGYSVSREKKESFPLTVTSAQKNPTAFYLCACRGVGDTQYFGPGTRLTVL.

By share, this clone ranks as medium-sized. The gene calls are TRBV28 and TRBJ2-7; the match to TRBD1 covers 10 bases. Germline CDR1 reads MDHEN; CDR2 reads SYDVKM. This CDR3 spans 17 amino acids. Trimming at V came to 5 bases and at J to 1 base, leaving 11 bases not matched to a gene. DNA for the CDR3: TGTGCCAGCAGTCCCCCCCGGCGGACAGGGGGGTCCTACGAGCAGTACTTC. This encodes CASSPPRRTGGSYEQYF.

This chain uses TRBV27 with TRBJ2-7; D may match TRBD1 or TRBD2 (5 bases each). This CDR3 comprises 17 residues. V lost 3 bases to trimming and J lost 1 base, with 19 bases between them. In germline, CDR1 is MNHEY, CDR2 SMNVEV (reference sequence). CDR3 sequence reads: CASSLKAGQRESYEQYF. The DNA for the CDR3 is TGTGCCAGCAGTTTGAAGGCAGGGCAAAGGGAGTCCTACGAGCAGTACTTC.

The V call is TRBV5-1, the J call TRBJ2-2; a weak D match, TRBD1 (5 bases). Germline CDR1 SGHRS, CDR2 YFSETQ. The CDR3 has 14 residues. The ends were cut back, 6 bases at V and 10 bases at J, with 19 bases in the middle. The CDR3 protein is CASTTQTESPELFF. CDR3 in DNA: TGCGCCAGCACGACACAGACAGAGTCCCCGGAGCTGTTTTTT.

The rearrangement joins TRBV19 to TRBJ1-5; D is ambiguous. This CDR3 has 16 residues. Trimming removed 1 base at V and 4 bases at J, with 14 bases between. CDR1 LNHDA and CDR2 SQIVND come from the germline V gene (reference sequence). CDR3 amino acids: CASSIGSGIRNQPQHF. Written as DNA, the CDR3 is TGTGCCAGTAGTATAGGGTCGGGGATCCGGAATCAGCCCCAGCATTTT.